The 12 T cell receptor beta chains below all came from one sample that was sequenced in a study of blood T cell repertoires in COVID-19. Clones were sequenced by immunoSEQ multiplex PCR, and TCRdb holds only the in-frame ones, with some missing. The sample has 250,000 or so clones; 70% to 90% are singletons. The sequenced sample consisted of peripheral blood. The origin of the receptors is an older woman with active or convalescent COVID-19.

The chain is built from TRBV19 and TRBJ1-2; 10 nucleotides align to TRBD1. The V and J ends lost 7 bases and 0 bases, in that order; junction bases with no gene match: 14. This CDR3 is built from 18 residues. Germline assignment: CDR1 LNHDA and CDR2 SQIVND (reference sequence). The CDR3 spells CASTPGTGATTPNYGYTF. The CDR3 DNA reads as TGTGCCAGTACCCCAGGGACAGGGGCAACTACTCCTAACTATGGCTACACCTTC.

The chain joins TRBV24-1 to TRBJ2-1; 8 bases align to TRBD1. Germline CDR1 and CDR2: KGHDR and SFDVKD. V lost 4 bases and J lost 12; bases outside the gene matches: 7. There are 13 residues in the CDR3. Here the CDR3 DNA reads TGTGCCACCAGTGAGACAGGGGCCGTCGGGCAGTTCTTC. It yields the protein CATSETGAVGQFF.

The gene calls are TRBV5-1 and TRBJ2-7, with a weak D call TRBD1 (6 bases). The length of the CDR3 is 16 residues. Germline loops: CDR1 SGHRS, CDR2 YFSETQ. The V and J ends lost 0 bases and 4 bases respectively, with 17 bases between them. This CDR3 is CASSLGDIGSRYEQYF. In DNA, the CDR3 is TGCGCCAGCAGCTTGGGGGACATCGGATCGAGGTACGAGCAGTACTTC.

V is TRBV28 and J is TRBJ1-5; D call uncertain. CDR1 MDHEN and CDR2 SYDVKM come from the germline V gene. V lost 5 bases to trimming and J lost 0 bases, with 8 bases between them. The length of the CDR3 is 14 residues. CDR3 amino acids: CASSTRVSNQPQHF. The CDR3 DNA follows: TGTGCCAGCAGTACGAGGGTTAGCAATCAGCCCCAGCATTTT.

The rearrangement uses TRBV11-2 and TRBJ1-3, with D hard to call. This CDR3 region has 15 residues. Germline-derived CDR1 and CDR2 are SGHAT and FQNNGV. The V gene lost 2 bases and the J gene lost 0 bases, with 8 bases spanning the gap. The CDR3 sequence: CASSLQASSGNTIYF. The DNA for the CDR3 is TGTGCCAGCAGCTTACAGGCAAGCTCTGGAAACACCATATATTTT.

The J gene is TRBJ1-1, the V gene TRBV19; D ambiguous. With 8 bases removed from V and 2 bases from J, the gap between germline ends came to 18 bases. Germline loops: CDR1 LNHDA, CDR2 SQIVND (reference sequence). The CDR3 contains 15 residues. CDR3 in amino acids: CASVGGSSLNTEAFF. Written as DNA, the CDR3 is TGTGCCAGTGTAGGAGGATCAAGCCTTAACACTGAAGCTTTCTTT.

The J gene is TRBJ1-1, the V gene TRBV5-4; D is possibly TRBD1 (5 bases). Per germline, CDR1 SGHNT and CDR2 YYREEE (reference sequence). This CDR3 comprises 14 residues. V shed 0 bases and J shed 3 bases, with 9 bases lying between them. The CDR3 is CASSLGQRYTEAFF. Here the CDR3 DNA reads TGTGCCAGCAGCTTGGGACAGAGATACACTGAAGCTTTCTTT.

The chain combines TRBV3-1 (or the pseudogene TRBV3-2) with TRBJ2-3; D gene uncertain. With 2 bases removed from V and 2 bases from J, the gap between germline ends came to 5 bases. The CDR3 contains 13 residues. Looked up from germline, CDR1 is LGHDT and CDR2 is YNNKEL (reference sequence). CDR3 amino acids: CASSQHYTDTQYF. In DNA, the CDR3 is TGTGCCAGCAGCCAACACTACACAGATACGCAGTATTTT.

The V gene is TRBV24-1, the J gene TRBJ2-5; tentative D call: TRBD1 (6 bases). This CDR3 has 15 amino acids. CDR1 and CDR2 from the germline V gene are KGHDR and SFDVKD. The V gene lost 4 bases and the J gene lost 5 bases, with 16 bases spanning the gap. Here the CDR3 DNA reads TGTGCCACCAGTGACCCGACAGGCCTGAGGGAGACCCAGTACTTC. Protein: CATSDPTGLRETQYF.

The chain couples TRBV19 to TRBJ2-2; 9 nucleotides match TRBD1. The junction had 5 bases not matched to a gene; V was cut back by 8 bases and J by 4 bases. This CDR3 comprises 14 residues. Germline CDR1 reads LNHDA; CDR2 reads SQIVND (reference sequence). This CDR3 is CASWDREVTGELFF. CDR3 DNA sequence: TGTGCCAGTTGGGACAGGGAGGTCACCGGGGAGCTGTTTTTT.

This chain links TRBV11-3 with TRBJ1-6; D gene unclear. Germline loops: CDR1 SGHNT, CDR2 YENEEA. CDR3 length: 15 amino acids. Trimming stripped 0 bases from V and 5 bases from J, with 8 bases between. CDR3 in DNA: TGTGCCAGCAGCTTAGAACAGCCTAATAATTCACCCCTCCACTTT. This encodes CASSLEQPNNSPLHF.

The J gene is TRBJ1-5, the V gene TRBV6-6; unclear D gene. From germline, CDR1 is MNHNY and CDR2 SVGAGI (reference sequence). The CDR3 has 16 amino acids. V gave up 1 base and J gave up 0 bases, with 10 bases separating them. Here the CDR3 reads CASSYLQSYSNQPQHF. The CDR3 DNA sequence: TGTGCCAGCAGTTACTTGCAGTCTTATAGCAATCAGCCCCAGCATTTT.